What follows are 5 T cell receptor beta chains derived from one specimen sequenced in a study of CD8+ T cells in alopecia areata. Extracted RNA was reverse transcribed, and the resulting cDNA served as sequencing template. Produced via immunoSEQ multiplex PCR; TCRdb's table is partial and in-frame only. The sample shows about 150,000 clones, less than 65% of them seen only once. Sequences were obtained from CD8+ T cells sorted from blood. The receptors here all came from a human donor in good health.

This clone was recorded only once. The chain links TRBV5-1 to TRBJ2-7; D may be TRBD2 (6 bases). V was cut by 1 base and J by 6 bases, with 8 bases left in between. Germline CDR1 is SGHRS and CDR2 is YFSETQ. The CDR3 loop spans 12 amino acids. The CDR3 nucleotides read TGCGCCAGCAGCTTGCTCGGGGGCGAGCAGTACTTC. It encodes CASSLLGGEQYF.

The genes are TRBV29-1 and TRBJ1-2; D remains ambiguous. The CDR3 loop spans 13 amino acids. Trimming stripped 4 bases from V and 2 bases from J, with 11 bases between. The germline gives CDR1 SQVTM, CDR2 ANQGSEA. CDR3 amino acids: CSVARRGNYGYTF. The CDR3 DNA is TGCAGCGTTGCAAGACGAGGAAACTATGGCTACACCTTC.

The V and J genes are TRBV9 and TRBJ1-2; possibly TRBD1 for D (6 bases). Germline V CDR1 and CDR2: SGDLS, YYNGEE. CDR3 length: 13 residues. Trimming stripped 4 bases from V and 6 bases from J, with 13 bases between. The CDR3 nucleotides are TGTGCCAGCAGCCCAACAGGGAGCGATGGCTACACCTTC. It specifies CASSPTGSDGYTF.

This sequence joins TRBV29-1 and TRBJ2-2; 12 bases are a match to TRBD2. V dropped 1 base and J dropped 5; count of bases not matched to a gene: 8. The CDR3 extends over 17 amino acids. Germline lookup yields CDR1 SQVTM and CDR2 ANQGSEA. Here the CDR3 DNA reads TGCAGCGTTGAAGTTTTTTGGACTAGCGGGATGACCGGGGAGCTGTTTTTT. It translates to CSVEVFWTSGMTGELFF.

This chain joins TRBV6-1 and TRBJ2-7; D is perhaps TRBD2 (5 bases). Deletions cut 1 base from V and 4 bases from J, with 17 bases between. Germline CDR1 MNHNS, CDR2 SASEGT. The CDR3 is 16 residues long. The CDR3 coding sequence is TGTGCCAGCAGTGAAGAGAGGGCTGGCGGTCTATACGAGCAGTACTTC. Encoded protein: CASSEERAGGLYEQYF.